Presented here are 14 T cell receptor beta chains from one specimen sequenced in a study of cytomegalovirus exposure and HLA in healthy donors. PCR primers comprised 60 Vbeta and 13 Jbeta primers. Data came from immunoSEQ multiplex PCR; TCRdb stores just in-frame clones and leaves some out. Of over 200,000 clones in the sample, roughly 87% were seen once. Material: PBMCs. All receptors derive from a woman aged 40 to 50 in good health and CMV-seropositive.

The chain links TRBV7-3 to TRBJ2-1; TRBD1 is a possible D gene (6 bases). V dropped 2 bases and J dropped 5 bases, with 10 bases sitting between them. This CDR3 contains 14 residues. Germline values: CDR1 SGHTA, CDR2 FQGTGA. The CDR3 here is CASSLGTLNNEQFF. CDR3 sequence (DNA): TGTGCCAGCAGCTTAGGGACACTGAACAATGAGCAGTTCTTC.

The chain joins TRBV19 to TRBJ1-2; maybe TRBD1 (6 bases). Germline V gene lookup returns CDR1 LNHDA and CDR2 SQIVND (reference sequence). The germline V and J ends were trimmed by 3 bases and 4 bases, with 9 bases remaining between them. There are 13 residues in the CDR3. CDR3 nucleotides: TGTGCCAGTAGTATCGGACAGTTCTATGGCTACACCTTC. Translating gives CASSIGQFYGYTF.

The rearrangement uses TRBV7-2 and TRBJ1-5, with TRBD1 as a possible D gene (5 bases). Looked up from germline, CDR1 is SGHTA and CDR2 is FQGNSA. The CDR3 spans 14 residues. V dropped 4 bases and J dropped 2 bases, with 9 bases sitting between them. Here the CDR3 DNA reads TGTGCCAGCAGCTGGGGAGGGGGCAATCAGCCCCAGCATTTT. Protein product: CASSWGGGNQPQHF.

To note about this clone: The germline gene is not matched at one end of the junction; a read error may be the cause. The rearrangement uses TRBV19 and TRBJ1-4; D gene ambiguous. Germline V gene lookup returns CDR1 LNHDA and CDR2 SQIVND (reference sequence). The CDR3 runs 14 residues. CDR3 in amino acids: CASRIGQTNEKLFF. CDR3 in DNA: TGTGCCAGTCGTATAGGTCAAACTAATGAAAAACTGTTTTTT.

The chain links TRBV7-2 to TRBJ2-1; D is perhaps TRBD1 (6 bases). Germline V gene data show CDR1 as SGHTA and CDR2 as FQGNSA. This CDR3 has 16 residues. V was trimmed by 2 bases and J by 12 bases, leaving 23 bases between them. Written as DNA, the CDR3 is TGTGCCAGCAGCTTAAAGTACGGGCAGGGGTCGGTTGGGCAGTTCTTC. It encodes CASSLKYGQGSVGQFF.

The chain joins TRBV5-1 to TRBJ2-1, with 13 nucleotides matching TRBD2. Germline trimming cut 2 bases from V and 6 bases from J; bases unmatched to any gene: 11. The CDR3 extends over 18 amino acids. CDR1 is SGHRS and CDR2 is YFSETQ in the germline V gene. CDR3 amino acids: CASSLRTSGSTGFNEQFF. DNA for the CDR3: TGCGCCAGCAGCTTACGGACTAGCGGGAGTACGGGGTTCAATGAGCAGTTCTTC.

This clone was seen a handful of times. CDR3 sequence reads: CASSQERGRGTDTQYF. In DNA, the CDR3 is TGCGCCAGCAGCCAAGAACGCGGGAGGGGGACAGATACGCAGTATTTT. The V and J genes are TRBV4-1 and TRBJ2-3; TRBD2 agrees at 9 bases. This CDR3 region has 16 residues. Trimming at V came to 0 bases and at J to 3 bases, leaving 4 bases not matched to a gene. In germline, CDR1 is MGHRA, CDR2 YSYEKL.

The rearrangement joins TRBV5-1 to TRBJ1-1; tentative D call: TRBD1 (6 bases). This CDR3 comprises 15 residues. Germline-derived CDR1 and CDR2 are SGHRS and YFSETQ. The V gene lost 2 bases and the J gene lost 3 bases, with 14 bases spanning the gap. The CDR3 DNA sequence: TGCGCCAGCAGCTTCCGCTTGAACAGGGACACTGAAGCTTTCTTT. Its protein is CASSFRLNRDTEAFF.

V usage is TRBV5-1 and J usage is TRBJ1-2, with 10 bases that match TRBD1. CDR1 is SGHRS, CDR2 YFSETQ, per germline. The ends lost 4 bases at V and 7 bases at J; junction bases unmatched: 7. This CDR3 comprises 14 residues. The chain's CDR3 is CASSPGTGVCGYTF. DNA for the CDR3: TGCGCCAGCAGCCCCGGGACAGGGGTCTGTGGCTACACCTTC.

The chain couples TRBV5-6 to TRBJ1-1, with 7 bases fitting TRBD1. Germline CDR1 and CDR2: SGHDT and YYEEEE. J was trimmed by 7 bases and V by 6 bases; bases with no gene match: 15. This CDR3 region has 15 residues. In DNA, the CDR3 is TGTGCCAGCACCAACCGCCGCAGGGGGGCCCGTGAAGCTTTCTTT. Translated: CASTNRRRGAREAFF.

The CDR3: CASSSGLTNYGYTF. CDR3 bases: TGTGCCAGCAGCTCTGGACTGACTAACTATGGCTACACCTTC. The chain employs TRBV4-2 and TRBJ1-2; D not resolved. Germline assignment: CDR1 LGHNA and CDR2 YNFKEQ. The CDR3 runs to 14 residues. V lost 5 bases, J lost 0 bases, and 10 bases lay in between.

This chain connects TRBV18 to TRBJ2-7, with D tentatively TRBD1 (6 bases). Germline CDR1 reads KGHSH; CDR2 reads LQKENI. The CDR3 runs to 12 residues. The ends were cut back, 4 bases at V and 3 bases at J, with 7 bases in the middle. The CDR3 here is CASSLDSYEQYF. DNA of the CDR3: TGTGCCAGCTCACTGGACAGCTACGAGCAGTACTTC.

This chain connects TRBV5-6 to TRBJ1-1; unclear D gene. V was shortened by 4 bases and J by 0 bases, with 7 bases between the two germline ends. The CDR3 contains 13 residues. The germline CDR1 and CDR2 sequences are SGHDT and YYEEEE. The CDR3 region is CASSPDMNTEAFF. Here the CDR3 DNA reads TGTGCCAGCAGCCCCGACATGAACACTGAAGCTTTCTTT. Full variable domain (remainder filled in from reference TRBV5-6 and TRBJ1-1): DAGVTQSPTHLIKTRGQQVTLRCSPKSGHDTVSWYQQALGQGPQFIFQYYEEEERQRGNFPDRFSGHQFPNYSSELNVNALLLGDSALYLCASSPDMNTEAFFGQGTRLTVV.

This clone was counted once. The rearrangement uses TRBV7-2 and TRBJ1-2; the match to TRBD1 covers 7 bases. This CDR3 is built from 15 residues. The ends lost 5 bases at V and 6 bases at J; junction bases unmatched: 12. Per germline, CDR1 SGHTA and CDR2 FQGNSA. The CDR3 here is CASSPGQTPFNGYTF. DNA for the CDR3: TGTGCCAGCAGCCCGGGACAGACACCTTTCAATGGCTACACCTTC.